These T cell receptor beta chains were read from a single sample in a study of blood T cell repertoires in COVID-19. Sequencing was performed with immunoSEQ multiplex PCR; in TCRdb, only in-frame clones are kept and a portion is missing. The sample yields approximately 210,000 clones, 80% to 90% seen once. The sample consisted of PBMCs or T cells enriched from blood (not recorded which). The origin of the receptors is a man aged 30-40 years in a cohort exposed to, infected with or recovered from COVID-19 (not recorded which). The CDR3 runs from the conserved cysteine through the conserved F or W. D genes are given only for firm matches. The size of a clone is reported for some rows only, either as once, few or many, or as a class for expanded clones.

j_gene	abundance	d_gene	v_gene	CDR3nt	CDR3aa
TRBJ2-7	.	.	TRBV9	TGTGCCAGCAGCTTATCCTACGAGCAGTACTTC	CASSLSYEQYF
TRBJ2-5	.	TRBD2	TRBV29-1	TGCAGCGTTGAAGAGGCTAGCGGGAGCGTCCAAGAGACCCAGTACTTC	CSVEEASGSVQETQYF
TRBJ2-7	.	TRBD1	TRBV19	TGTGCCAGTAGCCCGGACAGGTACGAGCAGTACTTC	CASSPDRYEQYF
TRBJ2-5	.	.	TRBV7-3	TGTGCCAGCAGCTTGGCCATGGAAGAGACCCAGTACTTC	CASSLAMEETQYF
TRBJ1-2	.	.	TRBV19	TGTGCCAGTAAGGCGTTTGCGGCAGCTTTCTATGGCTACACCTTC	CASKAFAAAFYGYTF
TRBJ1-5	.	.	TRBV4-1	TGCGCCAGCAGCCAAACAGGGTACCAGCCCCAGCATTTT	CASSQTGYQPQHF
TRBJ1-1	.	.	TRBV7-9	TGTGCCAGCAGCTTAGGGGACATCGTCGGTCGGGCTGAAGCTTTCTTT	CASSLGDIVGRAEAFF
TRBJ2-3	.	TRBD2	TRBV11-2	TGTGCCAGCAGTTTTCTACAACTAGCGGGAGACTCCACAGATACGCAGTATTTT	CASSFLQLAGDSTDTQYF
TRBJ2-3	.	.	TRBV6-5	TGTGCCAGCAGGGGGTTTTCTAGCGGCACAGATACGCAGTATTTT	CASRGFSSGTDTQYF
TRBJ2-1	.	.	TRBV5-1	TGCGCCAGCAGCTTGGACAGTTACAATGAGCAGTTCTTC	CASSLDSYNEQFF
TRBJ2-5	.	.	TRBV9	TGTGCCAGCAGCGTAAACCCCACGGCCAGGGGAGAGACCCAGTACTTC	CASSVNPTARGETQYF
TRBJ2-1	.	.	TRBV27	TGTGCCAGCAGATACAACAGGGACGGAAGCTCCTACAATGAGCAGTTCTTC	CASRYNRDGSSYNEQFF
TRBJ2-3	.	TRBD1	TRBV28	TGTGCCAGCAGTGCCGCCGGGACAGGGGAAGATACGCAGTATTTT	CASSAAGTGEDTQYF
TRBJ1-1	.	TRBD1	TRBV7-3	TGTGCCAGCAGTACAGGGGCGAACACTGAAGCTTTCTTT	CASSTGANTEAFF
TRBJ2-1	.	TRBD1	TRBV19	TGTGCCAGTAGTATTGAGGGACAGCCCTACAATGAGCAGTTCTTC	CASSIEGQPYNEQFF
TRBJ2-4	.	.	TRBV12-1	TGTGCCAGCAGCTCCGCCGGGACCGTGGACAGGGGGGGTTCGGTCAAAAACATTCAGTACTTC	CASSSAGTVDRGGSVKNIQYF
TRBJ2-1	once	TRBD2	TRBV5-1	TGCGCCAGCAGCTTGGCTAGGACTAGTTCGACTGAGCAGTTCTTC	CASSLARTSSTEQFF
TRBJ2-3	.	TRBD2	TRBV6-4	TGTGCCAGCCCCCCGACTAGCGGAAGCACAGATACGCAGTATTTT	CASPPTSGSTDTQYF
TRBJ2-7	.	TRBD1	TRBV28	TGTGCCAGCAGTTTTGGACAGGGGGGCTACGAGCAGTACTTC	CASSFGQGGYEQYF
TRBJ2-1	few	.	TRBV21-1	TGTGCCAGCAGCTCCCTAGGGACAGCCTCCCGGGATGAGCAGTTCTTC	CASSSLGTASRDEQFF
TRBJ1-1	.	TRBD1	TRBV9	TGTGCCAGCAGCACAGGGACAGGGGCCACTGAAGCTTTCTTT	CASSTGTGATEAFF
TRBJ1-4	.	TRBD1	TRBV7-2	TGTGCCAGCAGCGTACTTGGGACAGGGGGCAGGGAAAAACTGTTTTTT	CASSVLGTGGREKLFF
TRBJ1-2	.	.	TRBV4-2	TGTGCCAGCAGCCAAGATAAAGGGGTTTCTTATGGCTACACCTTC	CASSQDKGVSYGYTF
TRBJ1-5	.	.	TRBV19	TGTGCCAGTAGGCTAACGGAGGGTCAGCCCCAGCATTTT	CASRLTEGQPQHF
TRBJ1-4	.	.	TRBV11-2	TGTGCCAGCAGCTTAGTGCCAGGGGTAAATGAAAAACTGTTTTTT	CASSLVPGVNEKLFF
TRBJ1-6	few	TRBD1	TRBV11-3	TGTGCCAGCAGCAGGGACAGCTCCTATAATTCACCCCTCCACTTT	CASSRDSSYNSPLHF
TRBJ2-7	.	TRBD2	TRBV29-1	TGCAGCGTTGAGGGTTGGGAGCGGGAGGGCCCCGAGCAGTACTTC	CSVEGWEREGPEQYF
TRBJ2-3	.	TRBD2	TRBV18	TGTGCCAGCTCACCGGGACTAGCGGATAGCACAGATACGCAGTATTTT	CASSPGLADSTDTQYF
TRBJ1-6	.	TRBD1	TRBV25-1	TGTGCCAGCAGTGCCGTTCCCGTTACAGGGGCCAGCGGTTCACCCCTCCACTTT	CASSAVPVTGASGSPLHF
TRBJ1-5	.	TRBD1	TRBV18	TGTGCCAGCTCCCCAGGACAGGGGAAAAGCAATCAGCCCCAGCATTTT	CASSPGQGKSNQPQHF
TRBJ1-3	.	.	TRBV19	TGTGCCAGTAGTCTAACAGGGATCTCTGGAAACACCATATATTTT	CASSLTGISGNTIYF
TRBJ2-7	.	.	TRBV5-4	TGTGCCAGCAGCTGGACTAACCACGAGCAGTACTTC	CASSWTNHEQYF
TRBJ1-2	.	.	TRBV4-1	TGCGCCAGCAGCAAAGATCCCGGGTTGGGCTACACCTTC	CASSKDPGLGYTF
TRBJ1-6	.	.	TRBV7-9	TGTGCCAGCAGCCCGGGGGAAGGGGACGCTTCACCCCTCCACTTT	CASSPGEGDASPLHF
TRBJ1-6	.	TRBD1	TRBV28	TGTGCCAGCAGTTCCATGACAGGGGACAATTCACCCCTCCACTTT	CASSSMTGDNSPLHF
TRBJ2-1	.	.	TRBV28	TGTGCCAGCAGTTACAGGGTCGATGAGCAGTTCTTC	CASSYRVDEQFF
TRBJ2-4	.	TRBD2	TRBV2	TGTGCCAGCAGTGAAGACGGGGGGGCGAGCAAAAACATTCAGTACTTC	CASSEDGGASKNIQYF
TRBJ2-1	.	TRBD2	TRBV7-9	TGTGCCAGCAGCTTCCGCCGGACTAGCGTGGACTACAATGAGCAGTTCTTC	CASSFRRTSVDYNEQFF
TRBJ2-1	.	TRBD2	TRBV4-1	TGCGCCAGCAGCGCTGGGGGCACTAGCGGGAGGGCCGCGCAGTTCTTC	CASSAGGTSGRAAQFF
TRBJ2-7	once	TRBD2	TRBV9	TGTGCCAGCAGCGAGTCTAGCGGGCCCTACGAGCAGTACTTC	CASSESSGPYEQYF
TRBJ2-7	.	TRBD2	TRBV11-1	TGTGCCAGCCGCCGGACGGGGACTAGCGGGAACTACGAGCAGTACTTC	CASRRTGTSGNYEQYF
TRBJ2-7	.	.	TRBV28	TGTGCCAGCACCACAGGGGGGGGCAACTACGAGCAGTACTTC	CASTTGGGNYEQYF
TRBJ1-5	.	.	TRBV9	TGTGCTGCAGGGCGGTCCAGCAATCAGCCCCAGCATTTT	CAAGRSSNQPQHF
TRBJ1-4	few	TRBD1	TRBV4-2	TGTGCCAGCAGCCCGGGACAGTTAGGAGTAGCTAATGAAAAACTGTTTTTT	CASSPGQLGVANEKLFF
TRBJ2-3	.	TRBD2	TRBV9	TGTGCCAGCAGCCCCGGACTAGCGGGAGCCGCTAGCACAGATACGCAGTATTTT	CASSPGLAGAASTDTQYF
TRBJ1-3	.	.	TRBV21-1	TGTGCCAGCAGCAAAGAGGTACAGGCACCAACTCCGAGCTCTGGAAACACCATATATTTT	CASSKEVQAPTPSSGNTIYF
TRBJ1-5	.	TRBD1	TRBV7-2	TGTGCCAGCAGTCCTCAGGGACAGCTTAATCAGCCCCAGCATTTT	CASSPQGQLNQPQHF
TRBJ2-1	.	TRBD1	TRBV6-6	TGTGCCAGCAGTTACAGGGACAGGGGAGGGAAGAATGAGCAGTTCTTC	CASSYRDRGGKNEQFF
TRBJ1-1	.	.	TRBV28	TGTGCCAGCAAGCTACTAGAAACTGAAGCTTTCTTT	CASKLLETEAFF
TRBJ2-1	once	.	TRBV15	TGTGCCACCAGCCAACAGGCAAGATTATACAATGAGCAGTTCTTC	CATSQQARLYNEQFF
TRBJ2-7	.	TRBD2	TRBV3-1/TRBV3-2	TGTGCCAGCGCCAGGGGCTGGGACTCTAGCGGGAGGGCCTACGAGCAGTACTTC	CASARGWDSSGRAYEQYF
TRBJ2-7	.	TRBD1	TRBV9	TGTGCCAGCAGCCCCTGGGACAGACCAACCTACGAGCAGTACTTC	CASSPWDRPTYEQYF
TRBJ1-1	.	.	TRBV2	TGTGCCAGCAGCCGCCGGGGGGACTTATGGAACTTT	CASSRRGDLWNF
TRBJ2-7	.	TRBD2	TRBV9	TGTGCCAGCAGCGTAGGCGGGGGGCTAAAATACGAGCAGTACTTC	CASSVGGGLKYEQYF
TRBJ1-1	.	TRBD1	TRBV19	TGTGCCAGTAGTTTGGCAGGGGGCCAAGCTTTCTTT	CASSLAGGQAFF
TRBJ1-2	.	.	TRBV28	TGTGCCAGCAGTTTTGGAGGAGGGGGCTACACCTTC	CASSFGGGGYTF
TRBJ2-7	.	.	TRBV14	TGTGCCAGCAGCCAAAATTTAGGAGTGATGTCCTACGAGCAGTACTTC	CASSQNLGVMSYEQYF
TRBJ2-1	.	TRBD2	TRBV5-1	TGCGCCAGCAGCTTTACTAGCGGGACGTACAATGAGCAGTTCTTC	CASSFTSGTYNEQFF
TRBJ2-3	.	.	TRBV6-4	TGTGCCAGCAGTGACGATGCGGAGGCAGATACGCAGTATTTT	CASSDDAEADTQYF
TRBJ2-7	few	TRBD1	TRBV5-1	TGCGCCAGCAGCTTAGCCGGGACAGCACCCTACGAGCAGTACTTC	CASSLAGTAPYEQYF